This T cell receptor beta chain derives from a study of CD8+CD57+ T cells in acquired aplastic anemia. In the study overall: The DNA of sorted CD4+ and CD8+ cells averaged around 3.2 ug.

Genomic DNA was employed as the template in profiling TCR beta VDJ and CDR3. TCRdb fed the reads into MiXCR, producing one record per CDR3 protein. This table holds around 200,000 distinct CDR3 sequences, about half found once. In patients chosen for sequencing, flow cytometry had shown CD8+CD57+ cell expansion. This clonotype was recorded at least ten times. The CDR3 spans 12 residues. V lost 3 bases, J lost 3 bases, and 5 bases lay in between. The germline CDR1 and CDR2 sequences are MNHNS and SASEGT. The J gene is TRBJ1-2, the V gene TRBV6-1; D possibly corresponds to TRBD1 (5 bases). Sample: sorted CD4+, CD8+, or CD8+CD57+ T cells (not recorded which) from PBMCs. The TCR comes from a human donor with aplastic anemia. CDR3 residues: CASSDRDYGYTF. The CDR3 nucleotides are TGTGCCAGCAGTGACAGGGACTATGGCTACACCTTC.